Listed below are T cell receptor beta chains from one sample, sequenced in a study of blood T cell repertoires in COVID-19. Using immunoSEQ multiplex PCR, the repertoire was profiled, and TCRdb retains in-frame clones only, with some absent. The sample has 100,000 or so clones, around 90% seen once; the top ten hold around 6.5%. Sequencing was performed on peripheral blood. The receptor source for this set is an older woman with acute or convalescent COVID-19. The CDR3 runs from the conserved cysteine through the conserved F or W. The order of the fields is clone size, V gene, J gene, D gene, CDR3 protein, CDR3 DNA. D genes are given only for firm matches. Only part of the rows carry a size: once, few, many, or a class if the clone is expanded.

size: few; V: TRBV5-1; J: TRBJ2-2; D: TRBD1; CDR3: CASSLGRQGQYTGELFF; DNA: TGCGCCAGCAGCCTTGGGCGACAGGGGCAGTACACCGGGGAGCTGTTTTTT
size: .; V: TRBV12-3/TRBV12-4; J: TRBJ2-7; D: TRBD1; CDR3: CASSWTGTYEQYF; DNA: TGTGCCAGCAGTTGGACAGGGACCTACGAGCAGTACTTC
size: once; V: TRBV10-2; J: TRBJ1-5; D: .; CDR3: CASSESPGPQHF; DNA: TGCGCCAGCAGTGAGTCGCCGGGACCCCAGCATTTT
size: .; V: TRBV6-5; J: TRBJ2-7; D: TRBD2; CDR3: CASSLGGSRGYEQYF; DNA: TGTGCCAGCAGTTTGGGCGGGAGTAGGGGCTACGAGCAGTACTTC
size: .; V: TRBV28; J: TRBJ1-2; D: .; CDR3: CASSLKGGSYGYTF; DNA: TGTGCCAGCAGTTTAAAGGGCGGGTCCTATGGCTACACCTTC
size: .; V: TRBV2; J: TRBJ1-2; D: .; CDR3: CASPQTSNYGYTF; DNA: TGTGCCAGCCCCCAGACTTCTAACTATGGCTACACCTTC
size: .; V: TRBV3-1/TRBV3-2; J: TRBJ1-5; D: TRBD1; CDR3: CASSRDSNNQPQHF; DNA: TGTGCCAGCAGTCGGGACAGCAATAATCAGCCCCAGCATTTT
size: .; V: TRBV11-2; J: TRBJ2-1; D: TRBD2; CDR3: CASSTGIAGGYNEQFF; DNA: TGTGCCAGCAGCACGGGCATAGCGGGAGGGTACAATGAGCAGTTCTTC
size: .; V: TRBV7-9; J: TRBJ2-1; D: TRBD1; CDR3: CASSLGTGHNEQFF; DNA: TGTGCCAGCAGTTTAGGGACAGGTCACAATGAGCAGTTCTTC
size: few; V: TRBV6-6; J: TRBJ1-5; D: TRBD1; CDR3: CASTSIQGNQPQHF; DNA: TGTGCCAGCACCTCAATACAGGGGAATCAGCCCCAGCATTTT
size: .; V: TRBV30; J: TRBJ1-1; D: .; CDR3: CAWSAEWNTEAFF; DNA: TGTGCCTGGAGTGCGGAGTGGAACACTGAAGCTTTCTTT
size: .; V: TRBV4-2; J: TRBJ1-1; D: .; CDR3: CASSQIRVSEDTEAFF; DNA: TGTGCCAGCAGCCAGATCAGGGTGAGTGAGGACACTGAAGCTTTCTTT
size: .; V: TRBV10-3; J: TRBJ2-3; D: .; CDR3: CAISTGDSTDTQYF; DNA: TGTGCCATCAGTACGGGGGATAGCACAGATACGCAGTATTTT
size: .; V: TRBV4-2; J: TRBJ2-7; D: TRBD2; CDR3: CASSPLSSSVRTSGSNYEQYF; DNA: TGTGCCAGCAGCCCCCTCTCATCCTCTGTCCGGACTAGCGGGAGTAATTACGAGCAGTACTTC
size: .; V: TRBV4-1; J: TRBJ2-2; D: TRBD2; CDR3: CASSRSGTNTGELFF; DNA: TGCGCCAGCAGCCGTAGCGGGACTAACACCGGGGAGCTGTTTTTT
size: .; V: TRBV19; J: TRBJ2-7; D: .; CDR3: CASSGSYEQYF; DNA: TGTGCCAGTAGCGGGAGCTACGAGCAGTACTTC
size: .; V: TRBV19; J: TRBJ1-1; D: TRBD1; CDR3: CASSEQGAGNTEAFF; DNA: TGTGCCAGTAGCGAACAGGGGGCCGGGAACACTGAAGCTTTCTTT
size: .; V: TRBV4-2; J: TRBJ1-3; D: .; CDR3: CASSQEGGPGNTIYF; DNA: TGTGCCAGCAGCCAAGAGGGGGGGCCTGGAAACACCATATATTTT
size: .; V: TRBV19; J: TRBJ2-5; D: TRBD2; CDR3: CASRSTSGRVRETQYF; DNA: TGTGCCAGTAGATCTACTAGCGGGAGAGTGCGGGAGACCCAGTACTTC
size: .; V: TRBV11-2; J: TRBJ1-3; D: .; CDR3: CASSTGGLGSGNTIYF; DNA: TGTGCCAGCAGCACAGGTGGCTTGGGCTCTGGAAACACCATATATTTT
size: .; V: TRBV3-1/TRBV3-2; J: TRBJ1-4; D: .; CDR3: CASSQGGSVFNEKLFF; DNA: TGTGCCAGCAGCCAAGGAGGGTCGGTCTTTAATGAAAAACTGTTTTTT
size: .; V: TRBV3-1/TRBV3-2; J: TRBJ2-1; D: .; CDR3: CASSQGKGRNEQFF; DNA: TGTGCCAGCAGCCAAGGGAAGGGGAGGAATGAGCAGTTCTTC